Below, one TCR beta chain is given with its context. Its matching antigen is unknown. This entry is derived from a study of vaccination effects on CD4 cells after COVID-19. Background on the study: Convalescent patients (three in total) were sampled early and late after vaccination.

It was after 10 days of culture that CD4+ T cells were isolated. Convalescent patients had PCR-confirmed SARS-CoV-2 infection between March and December 2020. Vaccination of participants consisted of two doses of either the BNT162b2 or mRNA-1273 vaccine. Assay: immunoSEQ multiplex PCR; the TCRdb copy retains only in-frame clones and omits some. Of tens of thousands of clones in the sample, around 76% were seen once. CDR1 and CDR2 from the germline V gene are KGHSH and LQKENI. This CDR3 has 15 residues. V was trimmed by 5 bases and J by 4 bases, leaving 17 bases between them. The sample was CD4+ T cells from PBMCs cultured without peptide, taken after COVID-19 vaccination. The clonotype was recovered from a human donor who had a prior SARS-CoV-2 infection. The V gene is TRBV18, the J gene TRBJ1-2; D ambiguous. The DNA of the CDR3 is TGTGCCAGCTCAGAGAACGGACCCCGGGGCTATGGCTACACCTTC. Encoded protein: CASSENGPRGYGYTF.